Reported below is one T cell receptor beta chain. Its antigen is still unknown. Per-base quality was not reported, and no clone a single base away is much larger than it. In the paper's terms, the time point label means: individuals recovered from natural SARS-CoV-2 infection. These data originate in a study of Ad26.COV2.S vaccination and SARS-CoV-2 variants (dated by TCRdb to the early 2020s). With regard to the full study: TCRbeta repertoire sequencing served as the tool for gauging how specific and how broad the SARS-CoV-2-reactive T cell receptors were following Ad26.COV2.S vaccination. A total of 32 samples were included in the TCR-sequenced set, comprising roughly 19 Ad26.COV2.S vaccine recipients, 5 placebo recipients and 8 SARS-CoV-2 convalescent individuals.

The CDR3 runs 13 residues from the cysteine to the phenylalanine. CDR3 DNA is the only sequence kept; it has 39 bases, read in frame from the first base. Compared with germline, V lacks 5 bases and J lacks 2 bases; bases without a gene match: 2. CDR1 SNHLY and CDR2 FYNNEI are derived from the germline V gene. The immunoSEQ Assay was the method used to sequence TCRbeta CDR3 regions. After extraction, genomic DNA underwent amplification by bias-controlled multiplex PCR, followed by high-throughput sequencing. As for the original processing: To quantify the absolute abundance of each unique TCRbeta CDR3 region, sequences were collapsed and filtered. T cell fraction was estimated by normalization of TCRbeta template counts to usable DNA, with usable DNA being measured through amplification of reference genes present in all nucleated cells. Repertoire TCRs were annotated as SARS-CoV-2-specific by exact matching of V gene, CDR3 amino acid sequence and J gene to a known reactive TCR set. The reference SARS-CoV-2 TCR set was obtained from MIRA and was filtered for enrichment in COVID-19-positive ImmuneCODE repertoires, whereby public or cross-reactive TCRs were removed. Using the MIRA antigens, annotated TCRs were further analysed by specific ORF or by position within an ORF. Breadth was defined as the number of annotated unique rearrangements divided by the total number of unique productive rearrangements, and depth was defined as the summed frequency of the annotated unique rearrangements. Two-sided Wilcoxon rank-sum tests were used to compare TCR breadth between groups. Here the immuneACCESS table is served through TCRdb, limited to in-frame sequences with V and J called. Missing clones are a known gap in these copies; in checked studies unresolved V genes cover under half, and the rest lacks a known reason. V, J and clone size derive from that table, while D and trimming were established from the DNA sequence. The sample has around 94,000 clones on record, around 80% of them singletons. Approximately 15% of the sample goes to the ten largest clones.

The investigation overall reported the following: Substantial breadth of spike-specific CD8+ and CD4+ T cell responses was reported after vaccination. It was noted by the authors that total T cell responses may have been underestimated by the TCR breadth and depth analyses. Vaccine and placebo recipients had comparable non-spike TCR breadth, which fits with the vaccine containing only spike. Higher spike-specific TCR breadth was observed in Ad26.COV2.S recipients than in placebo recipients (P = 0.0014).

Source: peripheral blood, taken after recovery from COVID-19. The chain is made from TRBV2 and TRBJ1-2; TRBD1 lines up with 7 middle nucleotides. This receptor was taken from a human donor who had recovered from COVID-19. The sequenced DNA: TGTGCCAGCAGTCGGGACAGAAACTATGGCTACACCTTC. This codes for CASSRDRNYGYTF. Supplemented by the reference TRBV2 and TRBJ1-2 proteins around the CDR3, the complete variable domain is EPEVTQTPSHQVTQMGQEVILRCVPISNHLYFYWYRQILGQKVEFLVSFYNNEISEKSEIFDDQFSVERPDGSNFTLKIRSTKLEDSAMYFCASSRDRNYGYTFGSGTRLTVV.